A single sample gave rise to the 14 T cell receptor beta chains below, sequenced in a study of T cell responses to AZD1222 COVID-19 vaccine. TCRdb's copy holds only in-frame clones and misses some; the assay was immunoSEQ multiplex PCR. This table has 100,000 to 150,000 clones, 85% to 90% appearing once. Sample: peripheral blood, taken on day 0 of AZD1222 vaccination. Receptor source: an adult in good health.

The chain has TRBV3-1 (or the pseudogene TRBV3-2) and TRBJ2-5; TRBD1 matches at 7 bases. This CDR3 region has 14 residues. J lost 5 bases, V lost 1 base, and 4 bases had no gene match. The V gene's germline CDR1 is LGHDT and CDR2 YNNKEL (reference sequence). Here the CDR3 reads CASSQAPQGETQYF. In DNA form, the CDR3 reads TGTGCCAGCAGCCAAGCCCCACAGGGGGAGACCCAGTACTTC.

This clone was recorded only once. The chain joins TRBV7-3 to TRBJ2-5; tentatively, D is TRBD1 (6 bases). The CDR3 contains 16 residues. Germline V gene data show CDR1 as SGHTA and CDR2 as FQGTGA. Trimming removed 1 base from V and 4 bases from J, with 16 bases in between. CDR3 bases: TGTGCCAGCAGCTTAATTTCGGGTAGAGGGGGAGAGACCCAGTACTTC. Its protein product is CASSLISGRGGETQYF. Combining the CDR3 with reference TRBV7-3 and TRBJ2-5 gives the whole variable domain GAGVSQTPSNKVTEKGKYVELRCDPISGHTALYWYRQSLGQGPEFLIYFQGTGAADDSGLPNDRFFAVRPEGSVSTLKIQRTERGDSAVYLCASSLISGRGGETQYFGPGTRLLVL.

The genes are TRBV21-1 and TRBJ2-1; TRBD2, the table's D call, lacks a check against the DNA. TRBV21-1 is a listed pseudogene. This CDR3 region has 16 residues. CDR3 loop: CASRGLAGRTYNEQFF. Written as DNA, the CDR3 is TGTGCCAGCAGGGGACTAGCGGGACGAACCTACAATGAGCAGTTCTTC.

The V call is TRBV29-1, the J call TRBJ2-3; 7 nucleotides align to TRBD2. The junction had 4 bases not matched to a gene; V was cut back by 7 bases and J by 0 bases. The CDR3 loop spans 13 amino acids. CDR1 and CDR2 (germline): SQVTM, ANQGSEA. DNA of the CDR3: TGCAGCGGGGCCGGGGGGAGCACAGATACGCAGTATTTT. Translating gives CSGAGGSTDTQYF.

The count of this clone is one. This same CDR3 is encoded by further DNA sequences in the sample. J is TRBJ2-1 and V is TRBV7-2; 10 nucleotides match TRBD2. The germline V gene encodes CDR1 SGHTA and CDR2 FQGNSA. J gave up 7 bases and V 1 base, and 4 bases lay outside the gene matches. The CDR3 contains 15 residues. The CDR3 nucleotides are TGTGCCAGCAGCTTAGGGCTAGCGGGAGTGAATGAGCAGTTCTTC. Its translation is CASSLGLAGVNEQFF.

The J gene is TRBJ2-7, the V gene TRBV5-1, with TRBD2 matching over 10 bases. The junction had 7 bases not matched to a gene; V was cut back by 2 bases and J by 2 bases. Germline loops: CDR1 SGHRS, CDR2 YFSETQ. The CDR3 runs to 16 residues. CDR3 in DNA: TGCGCCAGCAGCTTTCCGACTAGCGGGTACCCCTACGAGCAGTACTTC. Its translation: CASSFPTSGYPYEQYF.

This clone was observed a single time. The chain has TRBV5-1 and TRBJ1-2; 7 bases align to TRBD1. The ends lost 0 bases at V and 6 bases at J; junction bases unmatched: 5. The CDR3 has 14 residues. Germline V CDR1 and CDR2: SGHRS, YFSETQ. The CDR3 coding sequence is TGCGCCAGCAGCTTGGAGGGGGCCGGGCATGGCTACACCTTC. It encodes CASSLEGAGHGYTF.

The chain has TRBV6-6 and TRBJ2-5, with 7 bases identical to TRBD1. The CDR3 totals 16 residues. The J segment lost 6 bases and the V segment lost 0 bases, leaving 10 bases of the junction unmatched. The germline CDR1 and CDR2 sequences are MNHNY and SVGAGI (reference sequence). The CDR3 region is CASSYSSGQYGKTQYF. CDR3 nucleotides: TGTGCCAGCAGTTACTCGTCGGGACAGTACGGGAAGACCCAGTACTTC.

The chain joins TRBV19 to TRBJ1-5; D perhaps matches TRBD1 (5 bases). With 3 bases removed from V and 0 bases from J, the gap between germline ends came to 18 bases. The CDR3 is 18 amino acids. Per the germline V gene, CDR1 is LNHDA and CDR2 is SQIVND (reference sequence). The DNA of the CDR3 is TGTGCCAGTAGTATGATCCTTCAAGGGGCCTTTAGCAATCAGCCCCAGCATTTT. This codes for CASSMILQGAFSNQPQHF.

The chain has TRBV24-1 and TRBJ1-2; no clear D. This CDR3 has 12 amino acids. Germline CDR1 reads KGHDR; CDR2 reads SFDVKD. V lost 9 bases to trimming and J lost 7 bases, with 14 bases between them. The CDR3 reads CATSTEGRGYTF. CDR3 bases: TGTGCCACCTCCACGGAAGGGCGTGGCTACACCTTC.

The rearrangement uses TRBV30 and TRBJ2-2, with 9 bases fitting TRBD2. Germline CDR1 and CDR2: GTSNPN and SVGIG (reference sequence). The CDR3 is 15 amino acids. The DNA of the CDR3 is TGTGCAACTATAGCGGGGGACGAGTGGGCCGGGGAGCTGTTTTTT. It yields the protein CATIAGDEWAGELFF.

The rearrangement joins TRBV30 to TRBJ2-1; the match to TRBD2 covers 10 bases. The CDR3 totals 16 residues. Germline values: CDR1 GTSNPN, CDR2 SVGIG (reference sequence). J was trimmed by 7 bases and V by 3 bases; bases with no gene match: 12. CDR3 bases: TGTGCCTGGAGCAAGAGGAGACTAGCGGGTAGTAATGAGCAGTTCTTC. Its protein is CAWSKRRLAGSNEQFF.

This rearrangement joins TRBV3-1 (or the pseudogene TRBV3-2) to TRBJ2-1, with TRBD2 matching over 13 bases. There are 19 residues in the CDR3. The V gene end was trimmed by 1 base and the J gene end by 5 bases; junction bases not matched to a gene: 11. The germline V gene has CDR1 LGHDT and CDR2 YNNKEL (reference sequence). CDR3 nucleotides: TGTGCCAGCAGCCAAGTGGGTAGGTGGACTAGCGGGGGTAACAATGAGCAGTTCTTC. Residues: CASSQVGRWTSGGNNEQFF.

The chain links TRBV7-2 to TRBJ2-5; 8 positions agree with TRBD2. V lost 5 bases and J lost 3; bases outside the gene matches: 5. Germline CDR1 SGHTA, CDR2 FQGNSA. The CDR3 runs to 14 residues. The CDR3: CASSPYSGKETQYF. The CDR3 nucleotides read TGTGCCAGCAGCCCGTATAGCGGGAAAGAGACCCAGTACTTC.